This T cell receptor beta chain was sequenced for a study of T cells in Graves' hyperthyroidism and ophthalmopathy. Study-level findings and limits: From stable hyperthyroidism, ophthalmopathy was set apart by a 13 V-J model. Blood also contained most expanded thyroid clonotypes above 0.001.

Researchers amplified the TCR beta CDR3 regions from RNA transcripts. HTBI primers were employed in a first-round RT-PCR of the TCR CDR3. One entry per CDR3 protein results from TCRdb running MiXCR on the multiplex PCR reads. The sample includes a few hundred thousand distinct CDR3 sequences, 40% to 55% of them seen just once. A remark on this clonotype: The target antigen is unknown.

The CDR3 consists of 12 residues. The ends were cut back, 8 bases at V and 2 bases at J, with 9 bases in the middle. Per germline, CDR1 SNHLY and CDR2 FYNNEI. Clinical symptoms, serum thyroxine and TRAb, thyroid ultrasound and orbital computed tomography were used for the diagnoses. The sequencing sample was made of peripheral blood or thyroid tissue (not recorded which). This chain joins TRBV2 and TRBJ1-2; D remains unclear. The sequence was collected from an adult woman with Graves' disease, either hyperthyroidism or ophthalmopathy (not recorded which). The CDR3 coding sequence is TGTGCCAGCTTGAAGAGGAACTATGGCTACACCTTC. It is translated as CASLKRNYGYTF. The full variable domain, in which reference TRBV2 and TRBJ1-2 provide the parts outside the CDR3, is EPEVTQTPSHQVTQMGQEVILRCVPISNHLYFYWYRQILGQKVEFLVSFYNNEISEKSEIFDDQFSVERPDGSNFTLKIRSTKLEDSAMYFCASLKRNYGYTFGSGTRLTVV.